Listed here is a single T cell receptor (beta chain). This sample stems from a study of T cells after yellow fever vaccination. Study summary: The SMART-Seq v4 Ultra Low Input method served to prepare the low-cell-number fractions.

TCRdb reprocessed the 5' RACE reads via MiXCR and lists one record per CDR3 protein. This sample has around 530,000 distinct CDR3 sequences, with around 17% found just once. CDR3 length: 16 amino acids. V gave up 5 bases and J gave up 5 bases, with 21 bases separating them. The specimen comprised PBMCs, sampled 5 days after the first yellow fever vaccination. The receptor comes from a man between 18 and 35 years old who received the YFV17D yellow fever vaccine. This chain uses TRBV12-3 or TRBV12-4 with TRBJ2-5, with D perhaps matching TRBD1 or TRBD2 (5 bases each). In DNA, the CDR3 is TGTGCCAGCAGTCCCTCGGGGCTGCTCCTTGGGGAGACCCAGTACTTC. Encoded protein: CASSPSGLLLGETQYF.